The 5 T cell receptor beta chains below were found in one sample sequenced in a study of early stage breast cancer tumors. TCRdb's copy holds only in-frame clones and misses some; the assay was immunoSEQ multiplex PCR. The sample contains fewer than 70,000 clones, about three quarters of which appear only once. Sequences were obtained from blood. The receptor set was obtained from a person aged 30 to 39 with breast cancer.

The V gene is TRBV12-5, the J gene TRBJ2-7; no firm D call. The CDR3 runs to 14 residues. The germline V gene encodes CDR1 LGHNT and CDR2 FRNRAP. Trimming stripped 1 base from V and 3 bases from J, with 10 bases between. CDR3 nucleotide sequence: TGTGCTAGTGGTTTGGAAGCGTACTTCTACGAGCAGTACTTC. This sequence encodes CASGLEAYFYEQYF.

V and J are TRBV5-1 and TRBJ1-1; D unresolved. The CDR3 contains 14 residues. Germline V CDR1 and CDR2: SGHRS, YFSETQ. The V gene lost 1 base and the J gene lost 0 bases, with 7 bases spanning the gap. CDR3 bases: TGCGCCAGCAGCTTGACGGGCATGAACACTGAAGCTTTCTTT. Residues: CASSLTGMNTEAFF.

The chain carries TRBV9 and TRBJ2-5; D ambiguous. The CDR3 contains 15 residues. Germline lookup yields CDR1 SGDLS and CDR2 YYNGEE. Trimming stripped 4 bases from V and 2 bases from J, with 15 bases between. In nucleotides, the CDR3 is TGTGCCAGCAGCCTCACCGCGGCGGTACAAGAGACCCAGTACTTC. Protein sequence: CASSLTAAVQETQYF.

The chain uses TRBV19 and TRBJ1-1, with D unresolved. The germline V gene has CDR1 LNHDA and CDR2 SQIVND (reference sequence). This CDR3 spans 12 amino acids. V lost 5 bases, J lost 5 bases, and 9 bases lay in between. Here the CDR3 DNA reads TGTGCCAGTAGTTATGTAAGGACTGAAGCTTTCTTT. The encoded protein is CASSYVRTEAFF. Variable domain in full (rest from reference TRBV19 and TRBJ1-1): DGGITQSPKYLFRKEGQNVTLSCEQNLNHDAMYWYRQDPGQGLRLIYYSQIVNDFQKGDIAEGYSVSREKKESFPLTVTSAQKNPTAFYLCASSYVRTEAFFGQGTRLTVV.

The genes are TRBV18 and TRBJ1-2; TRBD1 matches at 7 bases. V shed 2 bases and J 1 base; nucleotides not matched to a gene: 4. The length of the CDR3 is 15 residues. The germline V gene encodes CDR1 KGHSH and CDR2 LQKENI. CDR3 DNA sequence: TGTGCCAGCTCACCATCGACAGGGAATAACTATGGCTACACCTTC. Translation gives CASSPSTGNNYGYTF.